One sample yielded the 28 T cell receptor beta chains listed below, sequenced in a study of blood T cell repertoires in COVID-19. TCRdb keeps only in-frame clones here, not all; method: immunoSEQ multiplex PCR. The data contain some 120,000 clones, about four fifths of them singletons. Source material: peripheral blood. All receptors come from a woman between 50 and 59 years old with acute or convalescent COVID-19.

This chain uses TRBV5-1 with TRBJ1-2, with TRBD1 matching 10 bases. Germline CDR1 is SGHRS and CDR2 is YFSETQ. V lost 2 bases, J lost 5 bases, and 9 bases stayed unmatched. The CDR3 is 16 residues long. In nucleotides, the CDR3 is TGCGCCAGCAGCTTTAGGGACAGGGGAGTAGAATATGGCTACACCTTC. Translation gives CASSFRDRGVEYGYTF. Variable domain in full (rest from reference TRBV5-1 and TRBJ1-2): KAGVTQTPRYLIKTRGQQVTLSCSPISGHRSVSWYQQTPGQGLQFLFEYFSETQRNKGNFPGRFSGRQFSNSRSEMNVSTLELGDSALYLCASSFRDRGVEYGYTFGSGTRLTVV.

This clone was picked up one time. This chain connects TRBV12-3 or TRBV12-4 to TRBJ2-7, with TRBD2 matching 8 bases. The ends lost 8 bases at V and 7 bases at J; junction bases unmatched: 10. There are 13 residues in the CDR3. Here the CDR3 reads CASVRAGAGEQYF. The CDR3 DNA reads as TGTGCCAGCGTGCGAGCGGGGGCAGGGGAGCAGTACTTC.

This chain links TRBV29-1 with TRBJ2-7; D is perhaps TRBD1 (6 bases). The CDR3 loop spans 12 amino acids. The germline V gene encodes CDR1 SQVTM and CDR2 ANQGSEA. V shed 5 bases and J shed 5 bases, with 13 bases lying between them. The CDR3 DNA reads as TGCAGCGTTTCAACAGGGATCCACGAGCAGTACTTC. This sequence encodes CSVSTGIHEQYF.

The genes are TRBV7-2 and TRBJ2-3; 12 nucleotides align to TRBD1. The CDR3 totals 15 residues. Germline CDR1 reads SGHTA; CDR2 reads FQGNSA. V lost 3 bases and J lost 4; bases outside the gene matches: 2. CDR3 sequence reads: CASSLGQGASDTQYF. CDR3 DNA sequence: TGTGCCAGCAGCTTGGGACAGGGGGCTTCAGATACGCAGTATTTT.

The V gene is TRBV5-1, the J gene TRBJ2-6; TRBD1 matches at 7 bases. J lost 0 bases, V lost 4 bases, and 7 bases had no gene match. The germline V gene has CDR1 SGHRS and CDR2 YFSETQ. This CDR3 spans 17 amino acids. CDR3 amino acids: CASSRTGAISGANVLTF. In DNA form, the CDR3 reads TGCGCCAGCAGCAGGACAGGCGCAATCTCTGGGGCCAACGTCCTGACTTTC.

V is TRBV19 and J is TRBJ1-4; tentatively, D is TRBD1 (5 bases). The CDR3 is 15 amino acids. The V end lost 5 bases, the J end lost 8 bases, and 18 bases lay between the germline ends. Germline V CDR1 and CDR2: LNHDA, SQIVND (reference sequence). CDR3 loop: CASSSAAERGEKLFF. The CDR3 bases are TGTGCCAGTAGTTCCGCAGCGGAACGGGGGGAAAAACTGTTTTTT. The whole variable domain, filled in from reference TRBV19 and TRBJ1-4, reads DGGITQSPKYLFRKEGQNVTLSCEQNLNHDAMYWYRQDPGQGLRLIYYSQIVNDFQKGDIAEGYSVSREKKESFPLTVTSAQKNPTAFYLCASSSAAERGEKLFFGSGTQLSVL.

V is TRBV3-1 (or the pseudogene TRBV3-2) and J is TRBJ2-7, with 9 bases fitting TRBD2. This CDR3 has 12 amino acids. CDR1 and CDR2 (germline): LGHDT, YNNKEL (reference sequence). J lost 10 bases, V lost 4 bases, and 5 bases had no gene match. This chain's CDR3 is CASSLAGGSQYF. The CDR3 bases are TGTGCCAGCAGCCTCGCGGGGGGGAGTCAGTACTTC.

The V and J genes are TRBV5-8 and TRBJ1-1; D is unclear. CDR1 is SGHTS, CDR2 YDEGEE, per germline. The CDR3 covers 10 residues. The ends were cut back, 6 bases at V and 7 bases at J, with 7 bases in the middle. The CDR3 is CASTLLEAFF. The CDR3 DNA follows: TGTGCCAGCACCTTACTTGAAGCTTTCTTT. The full variable domain, in which reference TRBV5-8 and TRBJ1-1 provide the parts outside the CDR3, is EAGVTQSPTHLIKTRGQQATLRCSPISGHTSVYWYQQALGLGLQFLLWYDEGEERNRGNFPPRFSGRQFPNYSSELNVNALELEDSALYLCASTLLEAFFGQGTRLTVV.

This clone has only a few counts. V gene TRBV5-1 combines with J gene TRBJ1-2; 7 bases are a match to TRBD1. Germline V CDR1 and CDR2: SGHRS, YFSETQ. CDR3 size: 14 residues. J gave up 5 bases and V 5 bases, and 9 bases lay outside the gene matches. Written as DNA, the CDR3 is TGCGCCAGCAGATGGGACAGCTATTCTTATGGCTACACCTTC. Protein product: CASRWDSYSYGYTF.

This rearrangement joins TRBV15 to TRBJ2-7, with D hard to call. Germline CDR1 reads LNHNV; CDR2 reads YYDKDF (reference sequence). This CDR3 spans 13 amino acids. V lost 4 bases, J lost 3 bases, and 10 bases lay in between. The CDR3 DNA reads TGTGCCACCAGCATGAACAGTTTCTACGAGCAGTACTTC. Translating gives CATSMNSFYEQYF.

The chain links TRBV19 to TRBJ2-4; 10 positions agree with TRBD1. With 8 bases clipped from V and 4 bases from J, the junction kept 2 bases outside the gene matches. This CDR3 comprises 13 residues. Per the germline V gene, CDR1 is LNHDA and CDR2 is SQIVND (reference sequence). CDR3 residues: CASWDRGKNIQYF. CDR3 DNA sequence: TGTGCCAGTTGGGACAGGGGAAAAAACATTCAGTACTTC.

The rearrangement joins TRBV7-6 to TRBJ1-3, with 8 bases lining up with TRBD1. V lost 3 bases to trimming and J lost 4 bases; unmatched junction nucleotides: 11. Germline CDR1 SGHVS, CDR2 FNYEAQ. This CDR3 is 17 amino acids long. The CDR3 sequence: CASSFRRQGLGGNTIYF. CDR3 sequence (DNA): TGTGCCAGCAGCTTTAGGAGACAGGGGCTGGGAGGAAACACCATATATTTT.

V usage is TRBV6-5 and J usage is TRBJ2-2, with TRBD1 matching 8 bases. There are 15 residues in the CDR3. Germline CDR1 is MNHEY and CDR2 is SVGAGI. With 2 bases clipped from V and 4 bases from J, the junction kept 3 bases outside the gene matches. The CDR3 spells CASSYQQGVTGELFF. In nucleotides, the CDR3 is TGTGCCAGCAGTTACCAACAGGGGGTCACCGGGGAGCTGTTTTTT.

The chain couples TRBV30 to TRBJ1-2; 9 nucleotides match TRBD1. The germline CDR1 and CDR2 sequences are GTSNPN and SVGIG (reference sequence). With V trimmed by 3 bases and J by 2 bases, 7 bases remained unmatched. This CDR3 is 15 amino acids long. The CDR3 DNA reads TGTGCCTGGAGCCTTGGGACAGGGAAAAACTATGGCTACACCTTC. It specifies CAWSLGTGKNYGYTF.

The genes are TRBV12-3 or TRBV12-4 and TRBJ1-5; D call uncertain. The CDR3 has 12 residues. The V end lost 7 bases, the J end lost 2 bases, and 6 bases lay between the germline ends. The CDR3 reads CASKRGNQPQHF. The CDR3 nucleotides read TGTGCCAGCAAGAGAGGCAATCAGCCCCAGCATTTT.

The gene calls are TRBV24-1 and TRBJ2-4, with 9 bases lining up with TRBD1. J lost 6 bases, V lost 9 bases, and 8 bases had no gene match. The CDR3 is 14 residues long. Germline assignment: CDR1 KGHDR and CDR2 SFDVKD. As DNA, the CDR3 is TGTGCCACCGCAGGGACAGGGTCGGGAAACATTCAGTACTTC. Protein sequence: CATAGTGSGNIQYF.

The rearrangement uses TRBV12-3 or TRBV12-4 and TRBJ2-1, with TRBD1 as a possible D gene (5 bases). The CDR3 runs to 11 residues. V gave up 3 bases and J gave up 10 bases, with 7 bases separating them. The CDR3 nucleotides are TGTGCCAGCAGTTTTAGGGGAGAGCAGTTCTTC. Its translation: CASSFRGEQFF.

This rearrangement joins TRBV7-9 to TRBJ1-4; 9 bases are shared with TRBD1. In germline, CDR1 is SEHNR, CDR2 FQNEAQ (reference sequence). CDR3 length: 16 amino acids. V lost 2 bases and J lost 4; bases outside the gene matches: 5. CDR3 sequence: CASSLRPGQGNEKLFF. CDR3 bases: TGTGCCAGCAGCTTAAGACCGGGACAGGGTAATGAAAAACTGTTTTTT.

The chain recombines TRBV6-6 with TRBJ1-4; tentatively, D is TRBD1 (5 bases). From germline, CDR1 is MNHNY and CDR2 SVGAGI (reference sequence). The ends were cut back, 8 bases at V and 5 bases at J, with 15 bases in the middle. CDR3 length equals 14 residues. CDR3: CASLNSDSNEKLFF. The CDR3 bases are TGTGCCAGCTTAAACAGCGACAGCAATGAAAAACTGTTTTTT.

The chain is built from TRBV10-3 and TRBJ1-6; 7 bases agree with TRBD1. CDR1 ENHRY and CDR2 SYGVKD come from the germline V gene. This CDR3 has 20 amino acids. V shed 2 bases, J shed 0 bases, and the junction held 13 bases outside the gene matches. In DNA, the CDR3 is TGTGCCATCAGTGAGAGGACAGGCCTTTTCTCCAGCTCCTATAATTCACCCCTCCACTTT. It translates to CAISERTGLFSSSYNSPLHF.

The rearrangement links TRBV4-1 to TRBJ1-1; D is perhaps TRBD1 (5 bases). CDR1 and CDR2 (germline): MGHRA, YSYEKL. Deletions cut 4 bases from V and 2 bases from J, with 20 bases between. The CDR3 contains 17 residues. The CDR3 loop is CASSLLPLQASNTEAFF. Here the CDR3 DNA reads TGCGCCAGCAGCCTCCTCCCCCTACAGGCCTCCAACACTGAAGCTTTCTTT.

The rearrangement links TRBV9 to TRBJ1-1; 8 bases are shared with TRBD1. The CDR3 has 15 residues. CDR1 SGDLS and CDR2 YYNGEE come from the germline V gene. Unmatched junction bases numbered 3, after V lost 2 bases and J lost 0 bases. For the CDR3, the DNA is TGTGCCAGCAGCGTGGGGGACAGGATGAACACTGAAGCTTTCTTT. Protein sequence: CASSVGDRMNTEAFF.

V and J are TRBV11-2 and TRBJ1-5; tentatively, D is TRBD1 (6 bases). Between the trimmed V and J ends, which lost 5 bases and 7 bases, there was a span of 12 bases. This CDR3 is built from 13 residues. Germline-derived CDR1 and CDR2 are SGHAT and FQNNGV. The CDR3 spells CASSPWDTQPQHF. The CDR3 DNA follows: TGTGCCAGCAGCCCCTGGGACACCCAGCCCCAGCATTTT. Full variable domain (rest looked up from reference TRBV11-2 and TRBJ1-5): EAGVAQSPRYKIIEKRQSVAFWCNPISGHATLYWYQQILGQGPKLLIQFQNNGVVDDSQLPKDRFSAERLKGVDSTLKIQPAKLEDSAVYLCASSPWDTQPQHFGDGTRLSIL.

The chain has TRBV28 and TRBJ1-4; D is ambiguous. The CDR3 spans 14 residues. The ends were cut back, 6 bases at V and 8 bases at J, with 16 bases in the middle. Germline lookup yields CDR1 MDHEN and CDR2 SYDVKM. The CDR3 reads CASRGPGKEEKLFF. The CDR3 region has the DNA TGTGCCAGCAGGGGTCCGGGGAAGGAAGAAAAACTGTTTTTT.

The J gene is TRBJ2-2, the V gene TRBV27, with D perhaps TRBD1 (6 bases). The CDR3 is made up of 20 amino acids. Germline-derived CDR1 and CDR2 are MNHEY and SMNVEV (reference sequence). Trimming stripped 6 bases from V and 4 bases from J, with 30 bases between. CDR3 nucleotides: TGTGCCAGCAGCCGAACACCCAACAGGGAACCCACATCGTCCACCGGGGAGCTGTTTTTT. This gives the protein CASSRTPNREPTSSTGELFF.

The CDR3 nucleotides are TGTGCCAGCAGTCCATCCCCGGGACAGGGGCAGGGCTACACCTTC. Its protein product is CASSPSPGQGQGYTF. The chain recombines TRBV28 with TRBJ1-2, with TRBD1 matching 10 bases. From germline, CDR1 is MDHEN and CDR2 SYDVKM. This CDR3 is built from 15 residues. V was clipped by 5 bases and J by 8 bases; unmatched bases: 11.

The J gene is TRBJ1-1, the V gene TRBV7-9; tentatively, D is TRBD1 (6 bases). The CDR3 has 12 amino acids. The germline CDR1 and CDR2 sequences are SEHNR and FQNEAQ (reference sequence). Trimming shortened V by 8 bases and J by 6 bases, and 13 bases separated the two germline ends. The CDR3 coding sequence is TGTGCCAGCGCGGACAGAGACCCTGAAGCTTTCTTT. This translates into CASADRDPEAFF.

This clone was seen at least ten times. One junction end does not reproduce the germline sequence, and a read error may be involved. The chain joins TRBV7-9 to TRBJ1-1, with D maybe TRBD1 (6 bases). The CDR3 contains 14 residues. In germline, CDR1 is SEHNR, CDR2 FQNEAQ (reference sequence). CDR3 loop: CASSLVTGNAEAFF. DNA of the CDR3: TGTGCCAGCAGCTTGGTAACAGGGAACGCTGAAGCTTTCTTT.